The subject of this entry is one T cell receptor (beta chain). Its specificity is not known. The data originate from a study of radiation and T cells in renal cell carcinoma. Study overall: Nephrectomy followed 15 Gy stereotactic body radiation by 4 weeks. General study points: Top tumor clonotypes rose in blood 2 weeks post-radiation, then contracted.

CDR1 is SGHTA, CDR2 FQGNSA, per germline. V was pared by 1 base and J by 5 bases, with 3 bases of the junction left unmatched. The CDR3 runs 14 residues. Some clones are missing from TCRdb's copy, which holds only in-frame ones; the method was immunoSEQ multiplex PCR. The data show some 100,000 clones, with 82% seen just once and 6% to 7% held by the top ten. The sample's time point: baseline pretreatment blood. Indicated treatment: 15 Gy SBRT to primary tumor, nephrectomy 4 weeks later. Clear cell pathology was present in this patient's renal cell carcinoma. V gene TRBV7-2 combines with J gene TRBJ2-5; 8 bases are shared with TRBD1. The sequenced sample was blood, obtained from a patient whose treatment included radiotherapy and nephrectomy. The receptor was derived from a man aged 55 to 70 with renal cell carcinoma. The CDR3, as DNA: TGTGCCAGCAGCTTAGGGACAGGGCGGGAGACCCAGTACTTC. It specifies CASSLGTGRETQYF.